Sequencing of this T cell receptor beta chain was carried out in a study of blood T cell repertoires in COVID-19. At the level of the study: Samples came from the United States, Italy and Spain, spanning acute and convalescent COVID-19.

The CDR3 sequence is 13 residues long. Deletions cut 8 bases from V and 5 bases from J, with 13 bases between. In germline, CDR1 is MDHEN, CDR2 SYDVKM. Enrolled during active infection, Seattle patients were then followed longitudinally. In the authors' methods: Amplification from reference gene primers served as the basis for estimated nucleated cell counts. The protocol was immunoSEQ multiplex PCR, while the TCRdb copy is restricted to in-frame clones and leaves out a portion. That table supplies the V and J calls and clone size; D and trimming were determined from the DNA. Of 150,000 to 200,000 clones listed, roughly four fifths are singletons.

The source of this sequence is a woman aged 70 to 79 with COVID-19, enrolled during active disease. The sequencing sample was made of peripheral blood. This sequence joins TRBV28 and TRBJ1-5; D is unresolved. CDR3 residues: CASGLYVYQPQHF. The CDR3 DNA reads TGTGCCAGCGGACTCTACGTTTATCAGCCCCAGCATTTT.